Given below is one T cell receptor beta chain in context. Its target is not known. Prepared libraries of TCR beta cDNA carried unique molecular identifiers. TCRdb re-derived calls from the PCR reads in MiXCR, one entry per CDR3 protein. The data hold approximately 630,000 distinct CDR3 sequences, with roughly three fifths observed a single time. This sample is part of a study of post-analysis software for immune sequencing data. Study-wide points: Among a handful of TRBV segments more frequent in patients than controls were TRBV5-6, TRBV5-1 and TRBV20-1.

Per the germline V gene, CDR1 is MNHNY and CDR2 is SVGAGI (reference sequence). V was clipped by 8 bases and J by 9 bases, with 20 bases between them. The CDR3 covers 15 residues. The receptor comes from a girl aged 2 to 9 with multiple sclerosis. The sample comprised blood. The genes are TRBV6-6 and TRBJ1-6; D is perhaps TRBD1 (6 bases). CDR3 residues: CASSQGVRGISPLHF. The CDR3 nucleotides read TGTGCCAGCTCACAGGGAGTAAGGGGTATTTCACCCCTCCACTTT.